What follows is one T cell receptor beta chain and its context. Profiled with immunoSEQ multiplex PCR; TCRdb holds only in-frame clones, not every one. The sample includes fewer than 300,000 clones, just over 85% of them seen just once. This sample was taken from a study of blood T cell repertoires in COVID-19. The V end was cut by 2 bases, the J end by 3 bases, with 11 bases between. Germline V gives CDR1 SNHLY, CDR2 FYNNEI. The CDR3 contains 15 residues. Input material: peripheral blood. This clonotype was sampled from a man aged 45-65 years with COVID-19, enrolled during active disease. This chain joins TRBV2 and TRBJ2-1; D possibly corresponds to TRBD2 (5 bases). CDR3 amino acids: CASSEHSGFYNEQFF. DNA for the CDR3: TGTGCCAGCAGTGAACACAGCGGATTCTACAATGAGCAGTTCTTC.